One and the same sample provided the 11 T cell receptor beta chains below, sequenced in a study of shared clonotypes between healthy human individuals. Assay used: immunoSEQ multiplex PCR; TCRdb lists only in-frame clones, some missing. The sample carries about 1.9 million clones, roughly 93% recorded once. Naive CD8 cells lacked CD45RO and underwent positive selection for CCR7, leaving out terminally differentiated effector memory CD45RA+ cells. Sequencing was carried out using naive CD8+ T cells from PBMCs. All receptors come from a young man in good health. Some clones in this sample may be carry-over from other donors' samples.

The rearrangement links TRBV27 to TRBJ2-3, with D possibly matching TRBD1 (10 bases). The CDR3 totals 16 residues. Germline CDR1 MNHEY, CDR2 SMNVEV (reference sequence). V was shortened by 6 bases and J by 5 bases, with 21 bases between the two germline ends. The chain's CDR3 is CASSGTGVAGVDTQYF. CDR3 nucleotide sequence: TGTGCCAGCAGCGGGACAGGGGTAGCGGGAGTAGATACGCAGTATTTT.

The rearrangement uses TRBV19 and TRBJ2-7; TRBD1 matches at 7 bases. The length of the CDR3 is 14 residues. V dropped 5 bases and J dropped 3; count of bases not matched to a gene: 7. Germline V gene sequence: CDR1 LNHDA, CDR2 SQIVND (reference sequence). CDR3 region: CASSPDRDFYEQYF. In nucleotides, the CDR3 is TGTGCCAGTAGTCCTGACAGGGATTTCTACGAGCAGTACTTC.

The gene calls are TRBV19 and TRBJ2-5; TRBD1 matches 10 bases. The CDR3 is 15 amino acids. Losses at the gene ends were 7 bases for V and 5 bases for J; bases not matched to a gene: 10. Germline V gene sequence: CDR1 LNHDA, CDR2 SQIVND (reference sequence). The DNA of the CDR3 is TGTGCCAGTAAATTTGGACAGGGGGTAATGGAGACCCAGTACTTC. Translation: CASKFGQGVMETQYF.

The chain employs TRBV7-5 and TRBJ1-5. TRBV7-5 is given as a pseudogene. CDR3 size: 16 residues. The CDR3 protein is CVRSLLNGPENQPQHF. The CDR3 nucleotides are TGTGTCAGAAGCTTACTCAATGGTCCTGAGAATCAGCCCCAGCATTTT.

The chain combines TRBV7-7 with TRBJ2-7; 12 bases fit TRBD1. Trimming took 5 bases from V and 2 from J; bases not matched to a gene: 4. Germline assignment: CDR1 SSHAT and CDR2 FNYEAQ (reference sequence). The CDR3 totals 15 residues. CDR3 coding DNA: TGTGCCAGCAGCCCGGGACAGGGGGCACCCTACGAGCAGTACTTC. Protein sequence: CASSPGQGAPYEQYF.

This clone came up a few times. This chain joins TRBV4-1 and TRBJ1-1; the D is unclear. The CDR3 length is 14 residues. V was clipped by 0 bases and J by 7 bases, with 12 bases between them. Per the germline V gene, CDR1 is MGHRA and CDR2 is YSYEKL. CDR3 DNA: TGCGCCAGCAGCCAAGATCGGGGTCAAGGTGAAGCTTTCTTT. It codes for CASSQDRGQGEAFF.

About this clone: The same CDR3 is also encoded by other DNA sequences in this sample. The chain combines TRBV27 with TRBJ2-2, with D unresolved. The CDR3 is 13 amino acids. V was clipped by 5 bases and J by 5 bases, with 9 bases between them. The germline CDR1 and CDR2 sequences are MNHEY and SMNVEV (reference sequence). For the CDR3, the DNA is TGTGCCAGCAGTACCTTGGGGACCGGGGAGCTGTTTTTT. It specifies CASSTLGTGELFF.

The chain carries TRBV10-1 and TRBJ2-7; 9 nucleotides align to TRBD2. The V segment lost 0 bases and the J segment 0 bases; nucleotides outside the gene matches: 18. Germline-derived CDR1 and CDR2 are WNHNN and SYGVQD (reference sequence). This CDR3 region has 21 residues. Here the CDR3 reads CASSESGGRKVAGDDSYEQYF. The CDR3 nucleotides are TGCGCCAGCAGTGAGTCGGGTGGAAGGAAGGTAGCGGGAGATGACTCCTACGAGCAGTACTTC.

This chain connects TRBV28 to TRBJ2-3; D not resolved. Germline V lookup: CDR1 MDHEN, CDR2 SYDVKM. The CDR3 spans 13 residues. V lost 3 bases, J lost 4 bases, and 8 bases lay in between. The CDR3 DNA reads TGTGCCAGCAGTTTGGCAGATTCAGATACGCAGTATTTT. It translates to CASSLADSDTQYF.

The chain employs TRBV7-6 and TRBJ2-1, with 8 bases that match TRBD2. This CDR3 has 17 amino acids. V shed 1 base, J shed 1 base, and the junction held 6 bases outside the gene matches. Germline CDR1 and CDR2: SGHVS and FNYEAQ. CDR3 nucleotide sequence: TGTGCCAGCAGCTTAGATTTAACGGGGGGGTCCTACAATGAGCAGTTCTTC. Protein product: CASSLDLTGGSYNEQFF.

The rearrangement uses TRBV6-4 and TRBJ2-3, with 8 bases lining up with TRBD1. CDR3 length: 17 residues. Germline CDR1 reads MRHNA; CDR2 reads SNTAGT. Losses at the gene ends were 0 bases for V and 1 base for J; bases not matched to a gene: 6. This CDR3 is CASSDSVQGARTDTQYF. CDR3 in DNA: TGTGCCAGCAGTGACTCGGTTCAGGGGGCGCGCACAGATACGCAGTATTTT.